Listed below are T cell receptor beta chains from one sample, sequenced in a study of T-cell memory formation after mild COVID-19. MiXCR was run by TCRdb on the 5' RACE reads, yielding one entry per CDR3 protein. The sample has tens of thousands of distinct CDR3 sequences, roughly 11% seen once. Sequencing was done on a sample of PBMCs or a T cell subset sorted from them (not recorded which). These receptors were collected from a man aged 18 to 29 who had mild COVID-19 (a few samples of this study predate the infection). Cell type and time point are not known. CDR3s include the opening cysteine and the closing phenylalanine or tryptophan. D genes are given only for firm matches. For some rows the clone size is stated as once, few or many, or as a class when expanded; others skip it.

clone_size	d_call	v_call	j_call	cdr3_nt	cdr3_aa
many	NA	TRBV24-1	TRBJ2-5	TGTGCCACCAGTGAGTCTGAGACCCAGTACTTC	CATSESETQYF
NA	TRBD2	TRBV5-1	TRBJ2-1	TGCGCCAGCAGCGTTACTAGCGCCCCATTCTCCTACAATGAGCAGTTCTTC	CASSVTSAPFSYNEQFF
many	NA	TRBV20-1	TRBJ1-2	TGCAGAGCCGGGACGGTAACGTTCGGCTACACCTTC	CRAGTVTFGYTF
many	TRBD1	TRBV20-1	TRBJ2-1	TGCAGTGCTAGGGCCAGGGGGCCCTACAATGAGCAGTTCTTC	CSARARGPYNEQFF
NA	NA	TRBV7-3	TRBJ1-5	TGTGCCAGCAGCTTACGAGCGGGTCAGCCCCAGCATTTT	CASSLRAGQPQHF
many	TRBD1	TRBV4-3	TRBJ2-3	TGCGCCAGCAGCGTTACAGGGGTTCCAACAGATACGCAGTATTTT	CASSVTGVPTDTQYF
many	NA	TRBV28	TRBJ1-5	TGTGCCAGCAGTCCCCCGGCAGGGTGGCAGCCCCAGCATTTT	CASSPPAGWQPQHF
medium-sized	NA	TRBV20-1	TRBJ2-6	TGCAGTGCCCCAGAGACCTCTGGGGCCAACGTCCTGACTTTC	CSAPETSGANVLTF
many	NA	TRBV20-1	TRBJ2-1	TGCAGTGCCCAGAAGATTTTCCGGGAGCAGTTCTTC	CSAQKIFREQFF
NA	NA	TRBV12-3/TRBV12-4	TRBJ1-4	TGTGCCAGCTCTCTTGGGCAGACGACGCTGTTTTTT	CASSLGQTTLFF
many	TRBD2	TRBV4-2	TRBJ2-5	TGTGCCAGCAGCCTGGGTATCGGGGGGCAAGAGACCCAGTACTTC	CASSLGIGGQETQYF
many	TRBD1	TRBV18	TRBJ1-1	TGTGCCAGCTTTGGACAGGGAGGCACTGAAGCTTTCTTT	CASFGQGGTEAFF
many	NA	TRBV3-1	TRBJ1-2	TGTGCCAGCAGCCAAGAAAGGCAGGCCTATGGCTACACCTTC	CASSQERQAYGYTF
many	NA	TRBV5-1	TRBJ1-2	TGCGCCAGCAGCCGGGGAGACCGCGACAGAGCCGGTGGCTACACCTTC	CASSRGDRDRAGGYTF
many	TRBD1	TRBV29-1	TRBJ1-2	TGCAGCGGGGGACAGGGCTCCATTGGCTACACCTTC	CSGGQGSIGYTF
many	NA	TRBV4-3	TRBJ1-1	TGCGCCAGCAGCCCCCAGGGGATCATGAACACTGAAGCTTTCTTT	CASSPQGIMNTEAFF
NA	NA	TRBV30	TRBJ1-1	TGTGCCTGGACTTCCGGGACGGCTTTCTTT	CAWTSGTAFF
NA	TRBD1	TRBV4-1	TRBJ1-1	TGCGCCAGCAGCCAATACTCCGGGACAGGGGGCCTGAGCACTGAAGCTTTCTTT	CASSQYSGTGGLSTEAFF
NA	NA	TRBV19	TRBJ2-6	TGTGCCAGTAGTATAGAGCAGGTCTCTGGGGCCAACGTCCTGACTTTC	CASSIEQVSGANVLTF
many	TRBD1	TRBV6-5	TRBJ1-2	TGTGCCAGCAGTTGGACAGGGGACTATGGCTACACCTTC	CASSWTGDYGYTF